A single sample is the source of the 6 T cell receptor beta chains below, sequenced in a study of identifying expanded T cells in peripheral blood. The table came from immunoSEQ multiplex PCR; TCRdb's copy has only in-frame clones and leaves some out. The data contain about 130,000 clones, roughly 90% of them singletons. Sequenced: blood. The source of these receptors is a person aged 18-69 years in good health.

The chain carries TRBV27 and TRBJ2-2; TRBD1 is a possible D gene (5 bases). CDR1 MNHEY and CDR2 SMNVEV come from the germline V gene (reference sequence). V dropped 2 bases and J dropped 5 bases, with 9 bases sitting between them. The CDR3 has 14 amino acids. Written as DNA, the CDR3 is TGTGCCAGCAGTTTACAGGGTACGACCGGGGAGCTGTTTTTT. Translation gives CASSLQGTTGELFF.

The rearrangement uses TRBV5-1 and TRBJ1-2; TRBD1 matches at 9 bases. The CDR3 extends over 15 amino acids. Trimming took 3 bases from V and 7 from J; bases not matched to a gene: 10. Germline V gives CDR1 SGHRS, CDR2 YFSETQ. In DNA, the CDR3 is TGCGCCAGCAGCTGGACCCTCGGACAGGGGATTGGCTACACCTTC. It yields the protein CASSWTLGQGIGYTF.

V and J are TRBV6-5 and TRBJ1-4; a possible D gene is TRBD1 (6 bases). This CDR3 contains 13 residues. Trimming stripped 8 bases from V and 2 bases from J, with 9 bases between. Germline CDR1 and CDR2: MNHEY and SVGAGI. This chain's CDR3 is CASQGSTNEKLFF. The CDR3 DNA is TGTGCCAGCCAGGGGAGCACTAATGAAAAACTGTTTTTT.

The chain carries TRBV29-1 and TRBJ2-5; no definite D call. Germline values: CDR1 SQVTM, CDR2 ANQGSEA. The CDR3 consists of 12 residues. V was trimmed by 3 bases and J by 3 bases, leaving 8 bases between them. Written as DNA, the CDR3 is TGCAGCGTTGAGATTCGGGAAGAGACCCAGTACTTC. Translated: CSVEIREETQYF.

The genes are TRBV7-3 and TRBJ1-1, with D perhaps matching TRBD1 (6 bases). This CDR3 is built from 13 residues. CDR1 SGHTA and CDR2 FQGTGA come from the germline V gene. V gave up 5 bases and J gave up 1 base, with 8 bases separating them. CDR3 nucleotides: TGTGCCAGCAGCGCACAGGGGAACACTGAAGCTTTCTTT. Translated, it gives CASSAQGNTEAFF.

The gene calls are TRBV11-3 and TRBJ2-7; D unclear. Germline values: CDR1 SGHNT, CDR2 YENEEA. This CDR3 is 13 amino acids long. V was shortened by 5 bases and J by 3 bases, with 11 bases between the two germline ends. DNA of the CDR3: TGTGCCAGCAGCCCAGGACGGAACTACGAGCAGTACTTC. Its protein is CASSPGRNYEQYF.